The 18 T cell receptor beta chains below were found in one sample sequenced in a study of blood T cell repertoires in COVID-19. TCRdb keeps only in-frame clones here, not all; method: immunoSEQ multiplex PCR. The sample records about 240,000 clones, 86% being singletons. Material for sequencing was peripheral blood. Receptors were obtained from a man aged 55 to 70 with acute or convalescent COVID-19.

V gene TRBV6-5 combines with J gene TRBJ2-1; 7 nucleotides agree with TRBD1. J lost 3 bases, V lost 4 bases, and 3 bases had no gene match. The CDR3 totals 14 residues. Germline values: CDR1 MNHEY, CDR2 SVGAGI. The CDR3 bases are TGTGCCAGCAGTTCACAGGGGCACTACAATGAGCAGTTCTTC. It yields the protein CASSSQGHYNEQFF.

The chain has TRBV6-1 and TRBJ2-7; 8 bases are a match to TRBD2. The CDR3 contains 17 residues. Trimming cost V 2 bases and J 0 bases; bases outside gene matches: 9. The germline CDR1 and CDR2 sequences are MNHNS and SASEGT. The CDR3 nucleotides are TGTGCCAGCAGTGAACCGGGACTAGAGACCAGCTCCTACGAGCAGTACTTC. It is translated as CASSEPGLETSSYEQYF.

This rearrangement joins TRBV3-1 (or the pseudogene TRBV3-2) to TRBJ2-7, with TRBD1 matching over 9 bases. The CDR3 runs 15 residues. The V and J ends lost 4 bases and 4 bases, in that order; junction bases with no gene match: 8. Germline assignment: CDR1 LGHDT and CDR2 YNNKEL (reference sequence). In DNA form, the CDR3 reads TGTGCCAGCAGCCCGCGGGACAGGGTGTCTTACGAGCAGTACTTC. Its translation is CASSPRDRVSYEQYF.

This chain joins TRBV7-2 and TRBJ2-5, with 7 bases lining up with TRBD2. Germline V gene data show CDR1 as SGHTA and CDR2 as FQGNSA. This CDR3 is built from 17 residues. V shed 0 bases and J 2 bases; nucleotides not matched to a gene: 9. CDR3 loop: CASSLALTGGGQETQYF. Here the CDR3 DNA reads TGTGCCAGCAGCTTAGCGCTAACGGGGGGAGGTCAAGAGACCCAGTACTTC.

This clone appeared a few times. The chain is built from TRBV3-1 (or the pseudogene TRBV3-2) and TRBJ1-1; D not certain. The CDR3 runs to 15 residues. The V end was cut by 1 base, the J end by 0 bases, with 9 bases between. CDR1 is LGHDT and CDR2 is YNNKEL in the germline V gene (reference sequence). CDR3: CASSQVIGVNTEAFF. The CDR3 DNA follows: TGTGCCAGCAGCCAAGTAATCGGGGTGAACACTGAAGCTTTCTTT.

Only a few counts were recorded for this clone. The chain uses TRBV4-3 and TRBJ1-3; TRBD1 agrees at 7 bases. The CDR3 consists of 15 residues. CDR1 and CDR2 from the germline V gene are LGHNA and YSLEER. V trimming: 1 base; J trimming: 2 bases; junction bases outside the gene matches: 2. The CDR3 nucleotides are TGCGCCAGCAGCCAAGCGGGACAGCCTGGAAACACCATATATTTT. As protein: CASSQAGQPGNTIYF.

The genes are TRBV7-2 and TRBJ1-2, with D tentatively TRBD1 (6 bases). V shed 5 bases and J shed 6 bases, with 19 bases lying between them. Germline CDR1 reads SGHTA; CDR2 reads FQGNSA. The CDR3 loop spans 15 amino acids. CDR3 in DNA: TGTGCCAGCAGCGTACGCCCTACAGGGACGGATGGCTACACCTTC. Translating it yields CASSVRPTGTDGYTF. The variable domain in full, completed from reference TRBV7-2 and TRBJ1-2, reads GAGVSQSPSNKVTEKGKDVELRCDPISGHTALYWYRQSLGQGLEFLIYFQGNSAPDKSGLPSDRFSAERTGGSVSTLTIQRTQQEDSAVYLCASSVRPTGTDGYTFGSGTRLTVV.

The rearrangement joins TRBV19 to TRBJ2-4; tentatively, D is TRBD1 (6 bases). Trimming cost V 4 bases and J 0 bases, with 16 bases left between them. CDR3 length: 17 residues. Germline V CDR1 and CDR2: LNHDA, SQIVND (reference sequence). Here the CDR3 DNA reads TGTGCCAGTAGTACCGAGGGGGTATCCGGAGCCAAAAACATTCAGTACTTC. Translating gives CASSTEGVSGAKNIQYF.

The V gene is TRBV19, the J gene TRBJ1-4; the D gene is possibly TRBD1 (6 bases). The CDR3 spans 13 residues. The germline gives CDR1 LNHDA, CDR2 SQIVND (reference sequence). Trimming left V 5 bases short and J 6 bases short, with 10 bases between. The CDR3 bases are TGTGCCAGTAGTGGGAGACAGGATGAAAAACTGTTTTTT. Amino acids: CASSGRQDEKLFF.

This clone showed up just once. This chain links TRBV3-1 (or the pseudogene TRBV3-2) with TRBJ2-1; 8 bases align to TRBD2. The germline gives CDR1 LGHDT, CDR2 YNNKEL (reference sequence). The CDR3 is made up of 12 amino acids. Trimming cost V 5 bases and J 11 bases; bases outside gene matches: 5. The CDR3 here is CASSITSGQQFF. CDR3 DNA sequence: TGTGCCAGCAGCATTACTAGCGGACAGCAGTTCTTC.

The V gene is TRBV28, the J gene TRBJ1-2, with unresolved D. CDR1 and CDR2 from the germline V gene are MDHEN and SYDVKM. CDR3 size: 15 residues. Trimming removed 4 bases at V and 4 bases at J, with 16 bases between. In nucleotides, the CDR3 is TGTGCCAGCAGTTCGGAGGGCCTTCTAATCTATGGCTACACCTTC. Its translation: CASSSEGLLIYGYTF.

The J gene is TRBJ2-3, the V gene TRBV7-3; 8 bases are shared with TRBD2. The J segment lost 4 bases and the V segment lost 1 base, leaving 7 bases of the junction unmatched. This CDR3 has 16 residues. Germline V gene sequence: CDR1 SGHTA, CDR2 FQGTGA. This CDR3 is CASSLNAGGSADTQYF. DNA of the CDR3: TGTGCCAGCAGCTTAAACGCGGGAGGATCGGCAGATACGCAGTATTTT.

The chain joins TRBV19 to TRBJ2-2, with 9 bases identical to TRBD2. There are 16 residues in the CDR3. CDR1 is LNHDA, CDR2 SQIVND, per germline (reference sequence). The ends lost 7 bases at V and 7 bases at J; junction bases unmatched: 13. In DNA, the CDR3 is TGTGCCAGTACCCCGAGGGGAGCGGGAGGAGTCGGGGAGCTGTTTTTT. Protein sequence: CASTPRGAGGVGELFF.

The CDR3: CASSAGLSYNEQFF. The CDR3, as DNA: TGTGCCAGCAGCGCGGGACTGTCCTACAATGAGCAGTTCTTC. The chain joins TRBV7-2 to TRBJ2-1, with D possibly TRBD2 on 6 matching bases. This CDR3 has 14 residues. Germline V gene data show CDR1 as SGHTA and CDR2 as FQGNSA. The V gene lost 5 bases and the J gene lost 1 base, with 9 bases spanning the gap.

This clone was detected once. The junction does not match germline at one end; this may be a read error. The chain recombines TRBV12-5 with TRBJ1-5, with no clear D. The germline gives CDR1 LGHNT, CDR2 FRNRAP. The CDR3 has 16 amino acids. CDR3 coding DNA: TGTGCTAGTGGTTTGATCGGGGATTATAGCGATCAGCCCCAGCATTTT. This codes for CASGLIGDYSDQPQHF.

The chain has TRBV7-9 and TRBJ2-7; 9 nucleotides line up with TRBD1. The CDR3 has 16 residues. V gave up 6 bases and J gave up 3 bases; unmatched junction bases: 12. Germline values: CDR1 SEHNR, CDR2 FQNEAQ (reference sequence). The CDR3 bases are TGTGCCAGCAGTTTGGGACAGGGTGGAAGGGTCTACGAGCAGTACTTC. Its translation: CASSLGQGGRVYEQYF.

This clone occurred once. This chain joins TRBV7-8 and TRBJ1-3, with D tentatively TRBD1 (5 bases). The V end lost 1 base, the J end lost 7 bases, and 14 bases lay between the germline ends. The germline gives CDR1 SGHVS, CDR2 FQNEAQ. CDR3 length equals 15 residues. In DNA, the CDR3 is TGTGCCAGCAGCTTAGATTCTGGGGCAAGGAACACCATATATTTT. Its protein product is CASSLDSGARNTIYF. Full variable domain (outside the CDR3, taken from reference TRBV7-8 and TRBJ1-3): GAGVSQSPRYKVAKRGQDVALRCDPISGHVSLFWYQQALGQGPEFLTYFQNEAQLDKSGLPSDRFFAERPEGSVSTLKIQRTQQEDSAVYLCASSLDSGARNTIYFGEGSWLTVV.

V gene TRBV28 combines with J gene TRBJ2-7; a possible D gene is TRBD2 (6 bases). Germline V gives CDR1 MDHEN, CDR2 SYDVKM. Trimming stripped 11 bases from V and 6 bases from J, with 17 bases between. The CDR3 spans 12 residues. CDR3 sequence: CAGEDSGGEQYF. In DNA, the CDR3 is TGTGCCGGGGAGGATTCGGGTGGCGAGCAGTACTTC.